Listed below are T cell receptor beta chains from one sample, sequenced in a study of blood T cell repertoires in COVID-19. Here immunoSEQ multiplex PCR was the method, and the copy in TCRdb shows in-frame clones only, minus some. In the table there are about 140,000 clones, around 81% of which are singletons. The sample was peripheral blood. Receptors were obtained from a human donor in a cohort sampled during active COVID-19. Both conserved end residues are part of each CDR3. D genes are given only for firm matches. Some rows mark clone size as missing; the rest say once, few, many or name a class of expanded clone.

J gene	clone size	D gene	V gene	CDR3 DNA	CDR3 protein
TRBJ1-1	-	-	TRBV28	TGTGCCAGCAGTTTGGGGGGGCGGCGGGGTGAAGCTTTCTTT	CASSLGGRRGEAFF
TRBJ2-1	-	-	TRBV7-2	TGTGCCAGCTCAGACAGTTACTACGATGAGCAGTTCTTC	CASSDSYYDEQFF
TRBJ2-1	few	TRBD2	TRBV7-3	TGTGCCAGCAGTGTTAGCGGGAGTATGGATGAGCAGTTCTTC	CASSVSGSMDEQFF
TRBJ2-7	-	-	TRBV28	TGTGCCAGCGCCGGACAGCCCTTCTCCTACGAGCAGTACTTC	CASAGQPFSYEQYF
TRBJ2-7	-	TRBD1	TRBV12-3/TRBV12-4	TGTGCCAGCCTCAACAGGGGCTACGAGCAGTACTTC	CASLNRGYEQYF
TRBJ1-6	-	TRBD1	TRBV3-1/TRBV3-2	TGTGCCAGCACCCAGCAGGGGGAGGATAATTCACCCCTCCACTTT	CASTQQGEDNSPLHF
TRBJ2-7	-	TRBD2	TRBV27	TGTGCCAGCAGACGGGGGACTAGCGGGTTCTACGAGCAGTACTTC	CASRRGTSGFYEQYF
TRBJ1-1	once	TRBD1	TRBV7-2	TGTGCCAGCAGCTTGGGACAGGCGGACACTGAAGCTTTCTTT	CASSLGQADTEAFF
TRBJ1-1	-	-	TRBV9	TGTGCCAGCAGCTTATCGACAGCGAACACTGAAGCTTTCTTT	CASSLSTANTEAFF
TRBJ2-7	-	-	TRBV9	TGTGCCAGCAGCCCCCAGGTGAGCTTGACGCACGAGCAGTACTTC	CASSPQVSLTHEQYF
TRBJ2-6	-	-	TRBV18	TGTGCCAGCTCACCACGGGCGGGGAACAGAGTCTCTGGGGCCAACGTCCTGACTTTC	CASSPRAGNRVSGANVLTF
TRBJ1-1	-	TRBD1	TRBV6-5	TGTGCCAGCAGTTTTCGACAGGGGGCTGGCACTGAAGCTTTCTTT	CASSFRQGAGTEAFF
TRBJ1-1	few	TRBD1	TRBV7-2	TGTGCCAGCAGCTATGCCCGGGGACAGGGGGCGGAAGCTTTCTTT	CASSYARGQGAEAFF
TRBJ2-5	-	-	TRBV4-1	TGCGCCAGCAGCCAACGGCAAGAGACCCAGTACTTC	CASSQRQETQYF
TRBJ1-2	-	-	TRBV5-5	TGTGCCAGCAGCTTGGGAGGGAACTATGGCTACACCTTC	CASSLGGNYGYTF
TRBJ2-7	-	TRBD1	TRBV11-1	TGTGCCAGCAGCTTTTGGGACAGGCCCAACGAGCAGTACTTC	CASSFWDRPNEQYF
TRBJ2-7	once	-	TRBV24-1	TGTGCCACCAGCCTCACCCCCCCCAGCTCCCGGGAGTGCTGCGAGCAGTACTTC	CATSLTPPSSRECCEQYF
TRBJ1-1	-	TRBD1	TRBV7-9	TGTGCCAGCAGCTTTAAATTCCGGGACAGCTATGAAGCTTTCTTT	CASSFKFRDSYEAFF
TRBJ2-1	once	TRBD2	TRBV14	TGTGCCAGCGGGCTAGCGGGAGGTTTGGGGGAGCAGTTCTTC	CASGLAGGLGEQFF
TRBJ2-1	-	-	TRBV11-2	TGTGCCAGCAGCTTAGGTGGAGTAGTTGAGCAGTTCTTC	CASSLGGVVEQFF
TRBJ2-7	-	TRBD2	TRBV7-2	TGTGCCAGCAGCTCCGGGACTAGCGGCGAGCAGTACTTC	CASSSGTSGEQYF
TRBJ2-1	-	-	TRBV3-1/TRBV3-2	TGTGCCAGCAGCCAGGGGACTGGCGCTGGGCAGTTCTTC	CASSQGTGAGQFF
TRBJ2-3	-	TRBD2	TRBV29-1	TGCAGCGTTGAAAAGCGGGAGCCAGATACGCAGTATTTT	CSVEKREPDTQYF
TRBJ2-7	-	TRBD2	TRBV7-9	TGTGCCAGCAGCTTAGAGCGGGGGGCCGGGACTAGCAGAACCTACGAGCAGTACTTC	CASSLERGAGTSRTYEQYF
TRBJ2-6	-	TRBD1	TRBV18	TGTGCCAGCTCACCCTTACAGGGGGCTAATGGGGCCAACGTCCTGACTTTC	CASSPLQGANGANVLTF
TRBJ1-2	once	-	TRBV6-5	TGTGCCAGCAGTTACCGCAAACAGGGTAACTATGGCTACACCTTC	CASSYRKQGNYGYTF
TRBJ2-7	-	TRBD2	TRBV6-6	TGTGCCAGCAGCGAAGGACTAGCAGAGCAGTACTTC	CASSEGLAEQYF